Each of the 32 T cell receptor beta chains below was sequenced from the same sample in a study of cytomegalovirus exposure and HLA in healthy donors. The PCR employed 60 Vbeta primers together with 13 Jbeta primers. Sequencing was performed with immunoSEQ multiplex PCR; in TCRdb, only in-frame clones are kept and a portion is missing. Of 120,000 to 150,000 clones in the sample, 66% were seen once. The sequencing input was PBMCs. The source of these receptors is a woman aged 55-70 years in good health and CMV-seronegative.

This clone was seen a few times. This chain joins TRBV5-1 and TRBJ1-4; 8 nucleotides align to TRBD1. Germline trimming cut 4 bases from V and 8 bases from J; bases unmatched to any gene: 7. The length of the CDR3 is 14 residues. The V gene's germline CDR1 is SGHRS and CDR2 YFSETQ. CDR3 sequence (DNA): TGCGCCAGCAGCGTCGACAGGGGAGGGGAAAAACTGTTTTTT. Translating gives CASSVDRGGEKLFF.

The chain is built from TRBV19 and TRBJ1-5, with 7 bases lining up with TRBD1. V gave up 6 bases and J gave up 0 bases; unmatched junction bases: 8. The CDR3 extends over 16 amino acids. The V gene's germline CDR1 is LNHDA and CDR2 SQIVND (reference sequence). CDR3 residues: CASSLGRGYSNQPQHF. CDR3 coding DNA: TGTGCCAGTAGCCTAGGCAGGGGGTATAGCAATCAGCCCCAGCATTTT.

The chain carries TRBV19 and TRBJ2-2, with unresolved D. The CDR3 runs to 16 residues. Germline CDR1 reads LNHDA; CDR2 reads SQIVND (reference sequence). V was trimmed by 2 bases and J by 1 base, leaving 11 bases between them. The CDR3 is CASSIPKRGNTGELFF. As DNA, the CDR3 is TGTGCCAGTAGTATACCTAAGAGAGGGAACACCGGGGAGCTGTTTTTT.

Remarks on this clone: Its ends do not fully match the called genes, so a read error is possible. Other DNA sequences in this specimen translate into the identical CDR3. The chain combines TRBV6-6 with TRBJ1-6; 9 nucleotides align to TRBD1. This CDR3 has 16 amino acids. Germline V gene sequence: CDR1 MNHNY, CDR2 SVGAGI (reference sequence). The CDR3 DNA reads TGTGCCAGCAGCCACGGGGGACAGGGCTATAATTCCCCCCTCCACTTT. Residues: CASSHGGQGYNSPLHF.

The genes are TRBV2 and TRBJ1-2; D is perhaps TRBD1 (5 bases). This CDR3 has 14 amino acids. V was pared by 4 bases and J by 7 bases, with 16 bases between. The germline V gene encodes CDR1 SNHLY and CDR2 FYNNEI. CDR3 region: CASSATPGLGGYTF. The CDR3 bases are TGTGCCAGCAGTGCTACGCCGGGACTAGGTGGCTACACCTTC.

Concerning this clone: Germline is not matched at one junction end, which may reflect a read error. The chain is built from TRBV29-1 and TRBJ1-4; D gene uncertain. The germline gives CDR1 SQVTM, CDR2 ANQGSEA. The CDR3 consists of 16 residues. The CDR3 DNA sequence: TGCAGCGTTGAAGCGAATGAACGAGGCCTTAATGGAAAACTGTTTTTT. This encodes CSVEANERGLNGKLFF.

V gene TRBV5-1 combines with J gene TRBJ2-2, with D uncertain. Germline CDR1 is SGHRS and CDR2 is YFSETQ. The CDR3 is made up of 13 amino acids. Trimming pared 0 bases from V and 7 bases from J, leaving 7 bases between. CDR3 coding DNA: TGCGCCAGCAGCTTGGATATTCGCGGGGAGCTGTTTTTT. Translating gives CASSLDIRGELFF.

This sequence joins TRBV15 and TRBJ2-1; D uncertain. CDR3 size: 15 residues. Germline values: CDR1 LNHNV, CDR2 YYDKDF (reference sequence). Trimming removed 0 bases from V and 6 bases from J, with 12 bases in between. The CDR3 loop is CATSRDNSPGNEQFF. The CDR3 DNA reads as TGTGCCACCAGCAGAGATAACTCCCCGGGCAATGAGCAGTTCTTC.

The CDR3 is CASSLDPGQTYGYTF. CDR3 coding DNA: TGCGCCAGCAGCTTGGATCCAGGCCAGACGTATGGCTACACCTTC. This rearrangement joins TRBV5-1 to TRBJ1-2; the D is unclear. Germline CDR1 SGHRS, CDR2 YFSETQ. The length of the CDR3 is 15 residues. V lost 0 bases to trimming and J lost 5 bases, with 14 bases between them. The full variable domain, completed using reference TRBV5-1 and TRBJ1-2, is KAGVTQTPRYLIKTRGQQVTLSCSPISGHRSVSWYQQTPGQGLQFLFEYFSETQRNKGNFPGRFSGRQFSNSRSEMNVSTLELGDSALYLCASSLDPGQTYGYTFGSGTRLTVV.

Here the CDR3 reads CATQRLAAYNEQFF. CDR3 DNA: TGTGCCACCCAGCGGCTAGCTGCCTACAATGAGCAGTTCTTC. The chain couples TRBV2 to TRBJ2-1; weak D call: TRBD2 (5 bases). This CDR3 spans 14 amino acids. Per the germline V gene, CDR1 is SNHLY and CDR2 is FYNNEI. The V gene lost 10 bases and the J gene lost 2 bases, with 15 bases spanning the gap. The complete variable domain, with remaining parts taken from reference TRBV2 and TRBJ2-1, reads EPEVTQTPSHQVTQMGQEVILRCVPISNHLYFYWYRQILGQKVEFLVSFYNNEISEKSEIFDDQFSVERPDGSNFTLKIRSTKLEDSAMYFCATQRLAAYNEQFFGPGTRLTVL.

The CDR3 sequence is CASSSGLGVGETQYF. In nucleotides, the CDR3 is TGTGCCAGCAGCTCTGGACTAGGGGTGGGGGAGACCCAGTACTTC. This chain joins TRBV11-2 and TRBJ2-5; 7 bases line up with TRBD2. CDR1 SGHAT and CDR2 FQNNGV come from the germline V gene. V shed 4 bases and J 5 bases; nucleotides not matched to a gene: 10. This CDR3 has 15 residues. The full variable domain, its missing parts supplied by reference TRBV11-2 and TRBJ2-5, is EAGVAQSPRYKIIEKRQSVAFWCNPISGHATLYWYQQILGQGPKLLIQFQNNGVVDDSQLPKDRFSAERLKGVDSTLKIQPAKLEDSAVYLCASSSGLGVGETQYFGPGTRLLVL.

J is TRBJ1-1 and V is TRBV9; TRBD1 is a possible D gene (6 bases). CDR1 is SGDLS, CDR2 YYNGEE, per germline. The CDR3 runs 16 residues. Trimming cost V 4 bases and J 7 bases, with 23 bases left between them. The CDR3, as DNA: TGTGCCAGCAGCCCTTCTTCGGGGGGCGCGGTAGTTGAAGCTTTCTTT. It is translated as CASSPSSGGAVVEAFF.

CDR3 region: CSVEDRGREQFF. CDR3 coding DNA: TGCAGCGTTGAAGATCGCGGGCGGGAGCAGTTCTTC. This rearrangement joins TRBV29-1 to TRBJ2-1; D may be TRBD2 (5 bases). Germline V gives CDR1 SQVTM, CDR2 ANQGSEA. The CDR3 sequence is 12 residues long. Trimming cost V 0 bases and J 10 bases, with 10 bases left between them.

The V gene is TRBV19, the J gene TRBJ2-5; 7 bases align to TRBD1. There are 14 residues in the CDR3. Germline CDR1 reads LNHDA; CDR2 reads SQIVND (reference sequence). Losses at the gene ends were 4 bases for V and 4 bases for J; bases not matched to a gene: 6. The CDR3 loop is CASSTDRVGETQYF. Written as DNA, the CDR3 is TGTGCCAGTAGTACTGACAGGGTGGGAGAGACCCAGTACTTC.

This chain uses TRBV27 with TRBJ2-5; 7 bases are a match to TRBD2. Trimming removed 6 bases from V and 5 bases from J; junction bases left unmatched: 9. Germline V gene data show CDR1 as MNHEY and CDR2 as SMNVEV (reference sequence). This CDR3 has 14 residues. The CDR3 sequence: CASSRVWGGETQYF. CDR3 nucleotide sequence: TGTGCCAGCAGCAGGGTTTGGGGGGGGGAGACCCAGTACTTC.

CDR3 bases: TGTGCCAGCGTAGGACTAGCGGGACCAAATCCCTACGAGCAGTACTTC. This sequence encodes CASVGLAGPNPYEQYF. The chain employs TRBV21-1 and TRBJ2-7; TRBD2 reflects the table's D call only, with no check against the DNA. TRBV21-1 is annotated as a pseudogene. The CDR3 length is 16 residues.

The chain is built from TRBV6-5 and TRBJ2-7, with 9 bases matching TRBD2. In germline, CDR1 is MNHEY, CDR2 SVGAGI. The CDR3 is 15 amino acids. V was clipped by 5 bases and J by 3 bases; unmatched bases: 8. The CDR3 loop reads CASSKTSGDYYEQYF. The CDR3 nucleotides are TGTGCCAGCAGTAAGACTAGCGGTGACTACTACGAGCAGTACTTC.

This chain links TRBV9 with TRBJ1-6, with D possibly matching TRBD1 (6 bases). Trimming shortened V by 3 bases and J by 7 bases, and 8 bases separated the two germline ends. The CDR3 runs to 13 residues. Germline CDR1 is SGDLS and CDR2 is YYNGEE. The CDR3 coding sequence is TGTGCCAGCAGCGGGACAGCCAATTCACCCCTCCACTTT. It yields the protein CASSGTANSPLHF.

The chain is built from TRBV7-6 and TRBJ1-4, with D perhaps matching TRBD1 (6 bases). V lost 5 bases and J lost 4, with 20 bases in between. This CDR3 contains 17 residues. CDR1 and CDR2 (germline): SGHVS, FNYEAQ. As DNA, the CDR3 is TGTGCCAGCAGCCCGCAGCGGGGCGGCAGGGGTAATGAAAAACTGTTTTTT. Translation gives CASSPQRGGRGNEKLFF.

The CDR3 DNA reads TGTGCCAGCAGCCAACTTACGGGGGGGGCGGATGAGCAGTTCTTC. Translated, it gives CASSQLTGGADEQFF. This chain uses TRBV7-9 with TRBJ2-1; 8 positions match TRBD2. Germline lookup yields CDR1 SEHNR and CDR2 FQNEAQ (reference sequence). The CDR3 runs to 15 residues. Trimming took 5 bases from V and 8 from J; bases not matched to a gene: 11.

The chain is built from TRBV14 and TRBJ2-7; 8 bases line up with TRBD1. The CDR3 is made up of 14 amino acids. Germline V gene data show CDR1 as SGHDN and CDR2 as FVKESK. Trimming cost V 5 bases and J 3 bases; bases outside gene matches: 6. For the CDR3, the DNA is TGTGCCAGCAGCTCCCGGGACAGGAGCTACGAGCAGTACTTC. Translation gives CASSSRDRSYEQYF.

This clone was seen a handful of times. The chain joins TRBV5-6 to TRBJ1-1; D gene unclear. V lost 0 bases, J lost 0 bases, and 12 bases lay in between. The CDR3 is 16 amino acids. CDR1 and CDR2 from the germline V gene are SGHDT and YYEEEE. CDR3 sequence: CASSLETVLMNTEAFF. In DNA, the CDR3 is TGTGCCAGCAGCTTGGAAACGGTCTTGATGAACACTGAAGCTTTCTTT. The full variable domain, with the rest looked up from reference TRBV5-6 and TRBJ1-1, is DAGVTQSPTHLIKTRGQQVTLRCSPKSGHDTVSWYQQALGQGPQFIFQYYEEEERQRGNFPDRFSGHQFPNYSSELNVNALLLGDSALYLCASSLETVLMNTEAFFGQGTRLTVV.

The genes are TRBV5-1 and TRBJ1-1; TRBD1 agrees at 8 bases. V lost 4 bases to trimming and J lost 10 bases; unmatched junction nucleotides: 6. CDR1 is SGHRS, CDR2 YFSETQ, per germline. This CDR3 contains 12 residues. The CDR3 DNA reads TGCGCCAGCAGCGGGGAGGACAGGGTAGCTTTCTTT. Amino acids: CASSGEDRVAFF.

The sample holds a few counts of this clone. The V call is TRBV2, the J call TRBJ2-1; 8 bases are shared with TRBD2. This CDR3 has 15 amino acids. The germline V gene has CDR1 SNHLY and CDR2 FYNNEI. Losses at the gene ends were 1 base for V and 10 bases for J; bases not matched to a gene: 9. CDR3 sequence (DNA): TGTGCCAGCAGTGAAGGTAGCGGGGTTGGAGGAGAGCAGTTCTTC. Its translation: CASSEGSGVGGEQFF.

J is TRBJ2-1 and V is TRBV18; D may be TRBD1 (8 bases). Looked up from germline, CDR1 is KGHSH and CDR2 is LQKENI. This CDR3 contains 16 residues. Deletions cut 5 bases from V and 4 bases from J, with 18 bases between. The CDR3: CASSSLQGGAYNEQFF. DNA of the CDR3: TGTGCCAGCTCATCCTTACAGGGGGGGGCTTACAATGAGCAGTTCTTC.

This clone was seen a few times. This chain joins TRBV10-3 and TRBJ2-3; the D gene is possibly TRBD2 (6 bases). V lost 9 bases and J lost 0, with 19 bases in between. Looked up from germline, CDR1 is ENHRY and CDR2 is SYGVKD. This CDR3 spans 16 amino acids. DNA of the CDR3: TGTGCCATAACAGACGTGGCGGGGCTAAGCACAGATACGCAGTATTTT. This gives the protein CAITDVAGLSTDTQYF.

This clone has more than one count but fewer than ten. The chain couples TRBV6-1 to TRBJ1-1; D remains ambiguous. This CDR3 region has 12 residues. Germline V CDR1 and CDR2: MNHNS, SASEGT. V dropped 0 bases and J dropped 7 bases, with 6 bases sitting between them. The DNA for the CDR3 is TGTGCCAGCAGTGAAGCTCTCGTTGAAGCTTTCTTT. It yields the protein CASSEALVEAFF.

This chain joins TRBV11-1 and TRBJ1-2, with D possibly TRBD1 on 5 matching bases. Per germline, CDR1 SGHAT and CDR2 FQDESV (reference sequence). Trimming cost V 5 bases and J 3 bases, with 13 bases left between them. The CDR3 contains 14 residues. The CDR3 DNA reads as TGTGCCAGCAGCCTCGGGACGGGGGACTATGGCTACACCTTC. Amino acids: CASSLGTGDYGYTF.

CDR3 coding DNA: TGTGCCAGCAGCGTCGCCCCGGGGACTAGCGGGTACACCGGGGAGCTGTTTTTT. This encodes CASSVAPGTSGYTGELFF. The J gene is TRBJ2-2, the V gene TRBV9; 12 bases are a match to TRBD2. This CDR3 is 18 amino acids long. V was clipped by 2 bases and J by 3 bases; unmatched bases: 8. Per germline, CDR1 SGDLS and CDR2 YYNGEE.

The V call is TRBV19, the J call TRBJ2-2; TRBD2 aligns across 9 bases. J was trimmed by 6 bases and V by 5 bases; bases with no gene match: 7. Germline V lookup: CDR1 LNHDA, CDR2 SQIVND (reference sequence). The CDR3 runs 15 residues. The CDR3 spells CASSLTSGLPGELFF. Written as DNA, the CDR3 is TGTGCCAGTAGTTTGACTAGCGGCTTACCCGGGGAGCTGTTTTTT.

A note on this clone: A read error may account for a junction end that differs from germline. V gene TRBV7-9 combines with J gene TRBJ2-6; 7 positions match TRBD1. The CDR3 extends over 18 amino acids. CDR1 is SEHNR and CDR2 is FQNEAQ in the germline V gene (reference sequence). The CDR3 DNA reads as TGTTCCAGCAGCCTCAGGACAGGAGGAGCCTCTGGGGCCAACGTCCTGACTTTC. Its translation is CSSSLRTGGASGANVLTF.

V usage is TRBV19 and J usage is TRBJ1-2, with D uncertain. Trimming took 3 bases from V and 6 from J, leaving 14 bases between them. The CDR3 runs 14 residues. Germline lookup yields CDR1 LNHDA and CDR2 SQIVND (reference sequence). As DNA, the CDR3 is TGTGCCAGTAGTATGTACAGTATGACGGATGGCTACACCTTC. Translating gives CASSMYSMTDGYTF. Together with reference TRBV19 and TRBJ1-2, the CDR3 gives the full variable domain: DGGITQSPKYLFRKEGQNVTLSCEQNLNHDAMYWYRQDPGQGLRLIYYSQIVNDFQKGDIAEGYSVSREKKESFPLTVTSAQKNPTAFYLCASSMYSMTDGYTFGSGTRLTVV.